A single sample is the source of the 27 T cell receptor beta chains below, sequenced in a study of T cell repertoires in cytomegalovirus infection. MiXCR, applied by TCRdb to the reads, yields one record per CDR3 protein. Seen here are about 330,000 distinct CDR3 sequences, around a third observed once, and the top ten hold approximately 12%. Which antigens these TCRs recognize remains unknown. The sample in question was cultured PBMCs, obtained from culture after CMV antigen stimulation. The origin of the receptors is a human donor in good health (CMV status not recorded). Some clones in this sample may be carry-over from other donors' samples.

Only a few counts were recorded for this clonotype. The rearrangement links TRBV11-2 to TRBJ1-1; 10 bases are a match to TRBD1. This CDR3 is built from 16 residues. V dropped 3 bases and J dropped 0; count of bases not matched to a gene: 4. Looked up from germline, CDR1 is SGHAT and CDR2 is FQNNGV. As DNA, the CDR3 is TGTGCCAGCAGCTTCGGGACAGGGGTCCTGAACACTGAAGCTTTCTTT. Residues: CASSFGTGVLNTEAFF.

There are a few counts of this clonotype. The chain links TRBV6-1 to TRBJ2-2, with 12 nucleotides matching TRBD2. V gave up 8 bases and J gave up 0 bases; unmatched junction bases: 7. The CDR3 extends over 17 amino acids. Looked up from germline, CDR1 is MNHNS and CDR2 is SASEGT. CDR3 DNA: TGTGCCAGCCCCAGGACTAGCGGGACCACGAACACCGGGGAGCTGTTTTTT. Its translation: CASPRTSGTTNTGELFF.

The rearrangement uses TRBV5-4 and TRBJ2-3; TRBD1 or TRBD2 may be the D gene (6 bases each). Germline V CDR1 and CDR2: SGHNT, YYREEE (reference sequence). V lost 5 bases to trimming and J lost 2 bases, with 12 bases between them. The CDR3 loop spans 14 amino acids. This chain's CDR3 is CASRRGENTDTQYF. The CDR3 DNA is TGTGCCAGCAGGAGGGGGGAAAACACAGATACGCAGTATTTT.

This clonotype has only a few counts. The genes are TRBV28 and TRBJ2-7, with TRBD2 matching 9 bases. The CDR3 is made up of 15 amino acids. CDR1 MDHEN and CDR2 SYDVKM come from the germline V gene. V was clipped by 6 bases and J by 4 bases; unmatched bases: 10. CDR3 sequence reads: CASSITSGPTYEQYF. The CDR3 coding sequence is TGTGCCAGCAGCATTACTAGCGGGCCCACTTACGAGCAGTACTTC.

This clonotype was counted only a few times. The gene calls are TRBV19 and TRBJ1-5; TRBD1 aligns across 7 bases. The V segment lost 2 bases and the J segment 4 bases; nucleotides outside the gene matches: 8. The CDR3 totals 16 residues. From germline, CDR1 is LNHDA and CDR2 SQIVND (reference sequence). This CDR3 is CASSIYPGQNNQPQHF. The CDR3, as DNA: TGTGCCAGTAGTATATATCCGGGACAGAATAATCAGCCCCAGCATTTT.

The chain employs TRBV28 and TRBJ1-1; D is undetermined. CDR1 and CDR2 from the germline V gene are MDHEN and SYDVKM. The CDR3 sequence is 15 residues long. V was clipped by 4 bases and J by 1 base, with 13 bases between them. The CDR3 region has the DNA TGTGCCAGCAGTTACCCACCCCGGGGGAACACTGAAGCTTTCTTT. Translating gives CASSYPPRGNTEAFF.

The chain carries TRBV7-2 and TRBJ1-6, with 10 bases aligning to TRBD1. V shed 3 bases and J 10 bases; nucleotides not matched to a gene: 15. Looked up from germline, CDR1 is SGHTA and CDR2 is FQGNSA. CDR3 length: 18 amino acids. The CDR3 here is CASSFLGTGVLGGSPLHF. The CDR3 nucleotides are TGTGCCAGCAGCTTTCTCGGGACAGGGGTGCTTGGAGGGTCACCCCTCCACTTT.

CDR3 coding DNA: TGTGCCACCGACGCCGCTAGCGGTGGTGGTAACGAGCAGTACTTC. Protein product: CATDAASGGGNEQYF. The V call is TRBV10-3, the J call TRBJ2-7; 7 positions match TRBD2. This CDR3 is built from 15 residues. The V segment lost 10 bases and the J segment 5 bases; nucleotides outside the gene matches: 17. Per the germline V gene, CDR1 is ENHRY and CDR2 is SYGVKD.

This clonotype was observed a few times. This sequence joins TRBV18 and TRBJ2-1, with unresolved D. Germline V CDR1 and CDR2: KGHSH, LQKENI. The V and J ends lost 3 bases and 6 bases respectively, with 9 bases between them. This CDR3 spans 13 amino acids. The CDR3: CASSPLMGNEQFF. The CDR3 nucleotides are TGTGCCAGCTCACCTTTGATGGGCAATGAGCAGTTCTTC.

This chain links TRBV28 with TRBJ2-5; 13 bases agree with TRBD2. CDR1 and CDR2 (germline): MDHEN, SYDVKM. J lost 5 bases, V lost 3 bases, and 6 bases had no gene match. The CDR3 loop spans 16 amino acids. CDR3: CASSFSTSGRMETQYF. The CDR3, as DNA: TGTGCCAGCAGTTTCTCGACTAGCGGGAGGATGGAGACCCAGTACTTC.

This chain joins TRBV6-5 and TRBJ2-2; the D gene is possibly TRBD1 (6 bases). Germline CDR1 reads MNHEY; CDR2 reads SVGAGI. This CDR3 comprises 16 residues. The V gene lost 4 bases and the J gene lost 5 bases, with 17 bases spanning the gap. CDR3 loop: CASSSQRGTGTGELFF. The CDR3 DNA sequence: TGTGCCAGCAGTTCCCAACGGGGAACAGGGACCGGGGAGCTGTTTTTT.

The chain couples TRBV19 to TRBJ2-7, with no clear D. This CDR3 has 15 residues. Germline CDR1 and CDR2: LNHDA and SQIVND (reference sequence). Trimming pared 3 bases from V and 0 bases from J, leaving 12 bases between. The CDR3 bases are TGTGCCAGTAGTATCTCCGAAGGGCCCTCCTACGAGCAGTACTTC. Its protein is CASSISEGPSYEQYF.

This clonotype occurred many times. DNA for the CDR3: TGTGCCAGCAGCTTAGACCAGCGGGAGGTCAATGAGCAGTTCTTC. Translated, it gives CASSLDQREVNEQFF. The chain links TRBV7-6 to TRBJ2-1, with 9 bases matching TRBD2. Germline CDR1 and CDR2: SGHVS and FNYEAQ. V lost 1 base and J lost 6; bases outside the gene matches: 4. The CDR3 contains 15 residues.

The chain recombines TRBV11-2 with TRBJ2-3; 8 positions match TRBD1. CDR1 SGHAT and CDR2 FQNNGV come from the germline V gene. The CDR3 totals 16 residues. Trimming took 6 bases from V and 2 from J; bases not matched to a gene: 10. The CDR3 protein is CASRYSTGANTDTQYF. CDR3 in DNA: TGTGCCAGCAGATATTCGACAGGGGCCAACACAGATACGCAGTATTTT.

The rearrangement joins TRBV2 to TRBJ1-2, with a tentative D call TRBD1 (6 bases). The germline V gene has CDR1 SNHLY and CDR2 FYNNEI. There are 13 residues in the CDR3. V shed 3 bases and J shed 8 bases, with 13 bases lying between them. The CDR3 region is CASSEWQGTGYTF. As DNA, the CDR3 is TGTGCCAGCAGTGAGTGGCAGGGGACCGGCTACACCTTC.

In this sample, this clonotype turned up a few times. The chain employs TRBV5-4 and TRBJ2-1, with 7 bases aligning to TRBD2. The CDR3 covers 16 residues. Losses at the gene ends were 0 bases for V and 10 bases for J; bases not matched to a gene: 13. In germline, CDR1 is SGHNT, CDR2 YYREEE (reference sequence). Here the CDR3 DNA reads TGTGCCAGCAGCTTGGGCGGGACGGGAGGTTTAAGAGAGCAGTTCTTC. This sequence encodes CASSLGGTGGLREQFF.

The CDR3 region has the DNA TGTGCCAGCAGCTCCCTTCGGACTCCCGAATGGGCCCAGTACTTC. Protein product: CASSSLRTPEWAQYF. The chain recombines TRBV7-2 with TRBJ2-5; the D gene is possibly TRBD2 (5 bases). CDR3 length: 15 amino acids. Looked up from germline, CDR1 is SGHTA and CDR2 is FQGNSA. V dropped 4 bases and J dropped 9 bases, with 21 bases sitting between them.

This clonotype was detected ten times or more. This chain uses TRBV7-2 with TRBJ2-1; 9 bases match TRBD1. CDR3 size: 16 residues. Losses at the gene ends were 4 bases for V and 5 bases for J; bases not matched to a gene: 9. CDR1 is SGHTA and CDR2 is FQGNSA in the germline V gene. The CDR3 here is CASSSRSGTGNNEQFF. CDR3 in DNA: TGTGCCAGCAGCTCAAGATCCGGGACAGGGAACAATGAGCAGTTCTTC.

V is TRBV19 and J is TRBJ2-1; no clear D gene. The CDR3 covers 11 residues. From germline, CDR1 is LNHDA and CDR2 SQIVND (reference sequence). The ends were cut back, 4 bases at V and 8 bases at J, with 6 bases in the middle. The CDR3 sequence: CASSNSDEQFF. The DNA for the CDR3 is TGTGCCAGTAGTAATTCGGATGAGCAGTTCTTC.

The rearrangement joins TRBV6-6 to TRBJ2-3, with a weak D call TRBD1 (5 bases). The germline V gene has CDR1 MNHNY and CDR2 SVGAGI (reference sequence). The length of the CDR3 is 15 residues. V was pared by 2 bases and J by 0 bases, with 9 bases between. CDR3 nucleotide sequence: TGTGCCAGCAGTTACCAGGGCTCTAGCACAGATACGCAGTATTTT. Residues: CASSYQGSSTDTQYF.

The chain links TRBV5-1 to TRBJ2-2; D is ambiguous. Trimming removed 1 base from V and 9 bases from J, with 10 bases in between. Germline CDR1 SGHRS, CDR2 YFSETQ. The CDR3 is 13 residues long. The CDR3, as DNA: TGCGCCAGCAGCTTGACGTACGACCGGGAGCTGTTTTTT. This gives the protein CASSLTYDRELFF. Full variable domain (missing parts from reference TRBV5-1 and TRBJ2-2): KAGVTQTPRYLIKTRGQQVTLSCSPISGHRSVSWYQQTPGQGLQFLFEYFSETQRNKGNFPGRFSGRQFSNSRSEMNVSTLELGDSALYLCASSLTYDRELFFGEGSRLTVL.

This rearrangement joins TRBV7-8 to TRBJ2-5; possibly TRBD2 for D (6 bases). Trimming shortened V by 5 bases and J by 4 bases, and 17 bases separated the two germline ends. The germline gives CDR1 SGHVS, CDR2 FQNEAQ. CDR3 length: 15 amino acids. For the CDR3, the DNA is TGTGCCAGCAGCCCCTTGACGGGAGAGGCAGAGACCCAGTACTTC. Protein: CASSPLTGEAETQYF.

This chain connects TRBV7-6 to TRBJ2-5; D not certain. The CDR3 has 16 amino acids. Between the trimmed V and J ends, which lost 4 bases and 1 base, there was a span of 16 bases. Germline V gene data show CDR1 as SGHVS and CDR2 as FNYEAQ. The CDR3 protein is CASSSLMGLAQETQYF. The CDR3 bases are TGTGCCAGCAGCTCGCTTATGGGTCTGGCCCAAGAGACCCAGTACTTC.

This clonotype was seen a single time. This chain links TRBV7-3 with TRBJ2-4; no clear D. Germline V gene data show CDR1 as SGHTA and CDR2 as FQGTGA. Trimming stripped 4 bases from V and 7 bases from J, with 11 bases between. This CDR3 has 13 amino acids. The chain's CDR3 is CASSSPPGNIQYF. The DNA for the CDR3 is TGTGCCAGCAGCTCCCCCCCTGGGAACATTCAGTACTTC.

This chain connects TRBV20-1 to TRBJ2-2, with D perhaps TRBD2 (5 bases). V lost 6 bases, J lost 6 bases, and 17 bases lay in between. The CDR3 covers 14 residues. From germline, CDR1 is DFQATT and CDR2 SNEGSKA (reference sequence). CDR3 in amino acids: CSATFPGRPGELFF. The CDR3 coding sequence is TGCAGTGCCACCTTCCCGGGGAGACCCGGGGAGCTGTTTTTT.

V usage is TRBV19 and J usage is TRBJ2-3, with 8 bases identical to TRBD2. The germline gives CDR1 LNHDA, CDR2 SQIVND (reference sequence). CDR3 length: 16 residues. With V trimmed by 7 bases and J by 5 bases, 14 bases remained unmatched. In DNA form, the CDR3 reads TGTGCCAGTACCCCTCGCCTAGCGGGCGCGGGAGATACGCAGTATTTT. This gives the protein CASTPRLAGAGDTQYF.

This clonotype showed up just a few times. The J gene is TRBJ2-7, the V gene TRBV2; D is unclear. Between the trimmed V and J ends, which lost 8 bases and 2 bases, there was a span of 10 bases. CDR1 and CDR2 from the germline V gene are SNHLY and FYNNEI. This CDR3 has 12 amino acids. This CDR3 is CASQGRAYEQYV. The CDR3 DNA sequence: TGTGCCAGCCAAGGAAGGGCCTACGAGCAGTACGTC.